This TCR beta chain was identified during a study of beta chain features in type 1 diabetes. On the study more broadly: Healthy donors resembled patients in age, gender and cell yields. Findings and caveats of the study: A moderate, significant TCRB CDR3 shortening appeared in type 1 diabetes across four CD4+ subsets. Insertions at VDJ junctions were less frequent in type 1 diabetes patients. These patients also deleted more nucleotides at the same junctions.

All of the isolated RNA was reverse transcribed, so expressed TCRB transcripts were sequenced. Clones were sequenced by immunoSEQ multiplex PCR, and TCRdb holds only the in-frame ones, with some missing. Among around 280,000 clones listed, under 8.5% were seen once. This clone was found a few times. Its antigen is not identified. A heparinised blood draw that averaged about 110 mL was obtained once from each donor. Germline loops: CDR1 SGDLS, CDR2 YYNGEE. The CDR3 is made up of 14 amino acids. With 2 bases clipped from V and 8 bases from J, the junction kept 3 bases outside the gene matches. This clonotype originated in a woman under 30 in good health. The chain couples TRBV9 to TRBJ1-6, with 8 nucleotides matching TRBD1. Sequenced sample: central memory CD4+ T cells from blood. The CDR3 protein is CASSVTGEDSPLHF. The DNA for the CDR3 is TGTGCCAGCAGCGTGACAGGGGAGGATTCACCCCTCCACTTT.